The clone carrying this TCR beta chain was detected ten times or more. The target antigen is unknown. TCR beta VDJ combinations and CDR3 sequences were profiled from genomic DNA. In TCRdb, the reads were re-called with MiXCR into one record per CDR3 protein. This repertoire shows 180,000 or so distinct CDR3 sequences, less than 55% found once; its top ten account for under 3.5%. The CDR3 covers 14 residues. Trimming removed 6 bases from V and 4 bases from J; junction bases left unmatched: 6. Germline CDR1 ENHRY, CDR2 SYGVKD. The data were obtained in a study of CD8+CD57+ T cells in acquired aplastic anemia. Study in general: DNA recovered from sorted CD4+ and CD8+ cells had a mean of 3.2 ug.

Study observations and caveats: Researchers report that around 31 CD8+ CDR3 sequences appeared in both patients and controls.

The chain recombines TRBV10-3 with TRBJ2-5; 9 bases fit TRBD1. This receptor was identified in a human donor in good health. Sequenced material: sorted CD4+, CD8+, or CD8+CD57+ T cells (not recorded which) from PBMCs. This CDR3 is CAIRKGTGLETQYF. In DNA form, the CDR3 reads TGTGCCATCAGAAAGGGGACAGGGTTAGAGACCCAGTACTTC.